These T cell receptor beta chains were read from a single sample in a study of post-analysis software for immune sequencing data. TCRdb analysed the PCR reads with MiXCR anew, one entry per CDR3 protein. The profile shows around 440,000 distinct CDR3 sequences, roughly 46% of them singletons. Sequencing used blood. The receptors here all came from a girl aged 5 to 17 with multiple sclerosis. Each CDR3 is given with its conserved first and last residue. Fields, in order: CDR3 protein, CDR3 DNA, clone size, V gene, J gene, D gene. D genes are given only for firm matches. Only some rows state a clone size, as once, few, many or a class for expanded clones.

CDR3: CAISGQGATDTQYF
DNA: TGTGCCATCAGTGGACAGGGGGCGACAGATACGCAGTATTTT
size: NA
V: TRBV10-3
J: TRBJ2-3
D: TRBD1

CDR3: CATSDSVTGTFGGYTF
DNA: TGTGCCACCAGTGATTCAGTGACAGGGACCTTCGGTGGCTACACCTTC
size: few
V: TRBV24-1
J: TRBJ1-2
D: TRBD1

CDR3: CSAKRGYYNEQFF
DNA: TGCAGTGCTAAAAGGGGATACTACAATGAGCAGTTCTTC
size: NA
V: TRBV20-1
J: TRBJ2-1
D: NA

CDR3: CATSKTAYTDTQYF
DNA: TGTGCCACGTCCAAGACAGCCTACACAGATACGCAGTATTTT
size: NA
V: TRBV27
J: TRBJ2-3
D: NA

CDR3: CASSHPTGLETQYF
DNA: TGCGCCAGCAGCCACCCGACAGGGCTAGAGACCCAGTACTTC
size: NA
V: TRBV4-1
J: TRBJ2-5
D: TRBD1

CDR3: CASSSRQATYEQYF
DNA: TGTGCCAGCAGCTCCCGACAGGCAACCTACGAGCAGTACTTC
size: NA
V: TRBV7-9
J: TRBJ2-7
D: NA

CDR3: CASSGGGGLRKEKLFF
DNA: TGTGCCAGCAGCGGGGGGGGCGGACTCCGGAAGGAAAAACTGTTTTTT
size: NA
V: TRBV7-9
J: TRBJ1-4
D: NA

CDR3: CASNVSPYEQYF
DNA: TGTGCCAGCAACGTCAGTCCCTACGAGCAGTACTTC
size: NA
V: TRBV28
J: TRBJ2-7
D: NA

CDR3: CASSISGSGETQYF
DNA: TGTGCCAGCAGCATTAGCGGGAGCGGCGAGACCCAGTACTTC
size: few
V: TRBV7-2
J: TRBJ2-5
D: TRBD2

CDR3: CASSLIEGGGGANVLTF
DNA: TGTGCCAGCAGCTTGATCGAAGGGGGCGGTGGGGCCAACGTCCTGACTTTC
size: few
V: TRBV5-5
J: TRBJ2-6
D: TRBD1

CDR3: CASSSETRSGANVLTF
DNA: TGTGCCAGCAGCTCTGAGACCAGGTCTGGGGCCAACGTCCTGACTTTC
size: NA
V: TRBV7-3
J: TRBJ2-6
D: NA

CDR3: CASSYDTAYEQYF
DNA: TGTGCCAGCAGTTACGACACAGCCTACGAGCAGTACTTC
size: few
V: TRBV6-2/TRBV6-3
J: TRBJ2-7
D: NA

CDR3: CASSAGQTTNEKLFF
DNA: TGCGCCAGCAGCGCGGGACAGACAACTAATGAAAAACTGTTTTTT
size: NA
V: TRBV5-1
J: TRBJ1-4
D: TRBD1

CDR3: CASSLVSGTLTDTQYF
DNA: TGCGCCAGCAGCTTGGTGTCCGGGACACTCACAGATACGCAGTATTTT
size: NA
V: TRBV5-1
J: TRBJ2-3
D: NA

CDR3: CASSLSATGVGTDTQYF
DNA: TGTGCCAGCAGCTTGTCAGCGACAGGGGTAGGCACAGATACGCAGTATTTT
size: NA
V: TRBV5-8
J: TRBJ2-3
D: TRBD1

CDR3: CATSNLAGGDIQYF
DNA: TGTGCCACCAGCAACCTAGCGGGAGGAGACATTCAGTACTTC
size: many
V: TRBV15
J: TRBJ2-4
D: TRBD2

CDR3: CSVYYRASRGGYTF
DNA: TGCAGCGTCTACTACAGGGCCTCCCGGGGTGGCTACACCTTC
size: NA
V: TRBV29-1
J: TRBJ1-2
D: NA

CDR3: CSATIGLAENEQFF
DNA: TGCAGTGCCACAATCGGCCTAGCGGAAAATGAGCAGTTCTTC
size: NA
V: TRBV20-1
J: TRBJ2-1
D: TRBD2

CDR3: CSAGAESYGYTF
DNA: TGCAGTGCTGGGGCAGAGAGCTATGGCTACACCTTC
size: NA
V: TRBV20-1
J: TRBJ1-2
D: NA

CDR3: CASSPQSGPLPGLDYNEQYF
DNA: TGTGCCAGCAGCCCTCAGTCGGGTCCTTTACCGGGACTAGACTACAATGAGCAGTACTTC
size: NA
V: TRBV3-1
J: TRBJ2-5
D: TRBD2

CDR3: CSAWDYNKGEQYF
DNA: TGCAGTGCTTGGGACTACAATAAAGGCGAGCAGTACTTC
size: NA
V: TRBV20-1
J: TRBJ2-7
D: TRBD2

CDR3: CSAPSDSPSTDTQYF
DNA: TGCAGTGCCCCCTCTGACAGTCCTAGCACAGATACGCAGTATTTT
size: NA
V: TRBV20-1
J: TRBJ2-3
D: NA

CDR3: CASSVVTSPEQFF
DNA: TGTGCCAGCAGCGTAGTCACTAGCCCTGAGCAGTTCTTC
size: few
V: TRBV9
J: TRBJ2-1
D: NA

CDR3: CATSDSGPELAGASDTQYF
DNA: TGTGCCACCAGTGATTCCGGGCCCGAACTAGCGGGAGCTTCAGATACGCAGTATTTT
size: once
V: TRBV24-1
J: TRBJ2-3
D: TRBD2

CDR3: CASSVGSTSGYEQYF
DNA: TGTGCCAGCAGCGTAGGATCGACTAGCGGGTACGAGCAGTACTTC
size: few
V: TRBV9
J: TRBJ2-7
D: TRBD2

CDR3: CASSLARGAGANVLTF
DNA: TGTGCCAGCAGCTTAGCGCGAGGTGCTGGGGCCAACGTCCTGACTTTC
size: few
V: TRBV7-2
J: TRBJ2-6
D: NA

CDR3: CSARDRGGWGETQYF
DNA: TGCAGTGCTAGAGATCGGGGGGGCTGGGGTGAGACCCAGTACTTC
size: NA
V: TRBV20-1
J: TRBJ2-5
D: TRBD2

CDR3: CASSQVRGRGDSPLHF
DNA: TGCGCCAGCAGCCAAGTCCGGGGCAGGGGGGATTCACCCCTCCACTTT
size: NA
V: TRBV4-1
J: TRBJ1-6
D: TRBD1

CDR3: CASSQALIYYEQYF
DNA: TGCGCCAGCAGCCAAGCTCTAATCTACTACGAGCAGTACTTC
size: NA
V: TRBV4-3
J: TRBJ2-7
D: NA

CDR3: CSVDQGRGYNEQFF
DNA: TGCAGCGTTGATCAGGGCCGGGGATACAATGAGCAGTTCTTC
size: NA
V: TRBV29-1
J: TRBJ2-1
D: NA

CDR3: CSASDASNEQYF
DNA: TGCAGTGCTAGTGATGCTTCCAATGAGCAGTACTTC
size: NA
V: TRBV20-1
J: TRBJ2-4
D: NA

CDR3: CASSLATRPYEQYF
DNA: TGTGCCAGCAGCTTAGCCACACGACCCTACGAGCAGTACTTC
size: few
V: TRBV7-9
J: TRBJ2-7
D: NA

CDR3: CASSLRVTGATNEKLFF
DNA: TGTGCCAGCAGTTTGCGGGTAACAGGGGCTACTAATGAAAAACTGTTTTTT
size: once
V: TRBV12-3/TRBV12-4
J: TRBJ1-4
D: TRBD1

CDR3: CASSQDRRSEQFF
DNA: TGTGCCAGCAGCCAGGACAGGAGATCGGAGCAGTTCTTC
size: NA
V: TRBV3-1
J: TRBJ2-1
D: TRBD1

CDR3: CATSREPGNPYEQYF
DNA: TGTGCCACCAGCAGAGAGCCAGGGAACCCTTACGAGCAGTACTTC
size: NA
V: TRBV15
J: TRBJ2-7
D: NA

CDR3: CAGSYEAAGRGGETQYF
DNA: TGTGCCGGCAGTTACGAGGCGGCGGGGAGAGGAGGAGAGACCCAGTACTTC
size: NA
V: TRBV6-2/TRBV6-3
J: TRBJ2-5
D: NA

CDR3: CAISESGGASTDTQYF
DNA: TGTGCCATCAGTGAGTCTGGTGGAGCTAGCACAGATACGCAGTATTTT
size: NA
V: TRBV10-3
J: TRBJ2-3
D: NA

CDR3: CASSFGTGLQPQHF
DNA: TGTGCCAGCAGTTTTGGGACAGGGCTTCAGCCCCAGCATTTT
size: NA
V: TRBV12-3/TRBV12-4
J: TRBJ1-5
D: TRBD1

CDR3: CASSHGSGRASLNEQFF
DNA: TGCGCCAGCAGCCATGGAAGCGGGAGGGCCAGTTTGAATGAGCAGTTCTTC
size: NA
V: TRBV5-1
J: TRBJ2-1
D: TRBD2

CDR3: CSVLGGGTGVREQYF
DNA: TGCAGCGTTCTGGGGGGCGGGACAGGGGTTAGAGAGCAGTACTTC
size: many
V: TRBV29-1
J: TRBJ2-7
D: TRBD1

CDR3: CASSTRDPRVEQFF
DNA: TGTGCCAGCAGTACCCGGGACCCCAGGGTTGAGCAGTTCTTC
size: NA
V: TRBV27
J: TRBJ2-1
D: NA

CDR3: CASSSRPHAAGSTDTQYF
DNA: TGCGCCAGCAGCTCCAGACCCCATGCGGCAGGAAGCACAGATACGCAGTATTTT
size: NA
V: TRBV5-1
J: TRBJ2-3
D: NA

CDR3: CASSEYRASGSLEQYF
DNA: TGTGCCAGCAGTGAATATCGGGCTAGCGGGAGTCTCGAGCAGTACTTC
size: few
V: TRBV25-1
J: TRBJ2-7
D: TRBD2

CDR3: CSGNRARQNEQFF
DNA: TGCAGCGGGAACAGGGCCCGACAGAATGAGCAGTTCTTC
size: NA
V: TRBV29-1
J: TRBJ2-1
D: NA

CDR3: CASSSAGTGYSGANVLTF
DNA: TGTGCCAGCAGCTCAGCCGGGACAGGGTACTCTGGGGCCAACGTCCTGACTTTC
size: NA
V: TRBV13
J: TRBJ2-6
D: TRBD1

CDR3: CASRGLVLDEQFF
DNA: TGCGCCAGCAGGGGACTAGTTCTCGATGAGCAGTTCTTC
size: NA
V: TRBV5-1
J: TRBJ2-1
D: TRBD2

CDR3: CASTGRADIQYF
DNA: TGTGCCAGCACCGGGAGGGCGGACATTCAGTACTTC
size: NA
V: TRBV6-1
J: TRBJ2-4
D: TRBD2

CDR3: CASSQVRDGVIEQYF
DNA: TGCGCCAGCAGCCAAGTCCGGGACGGGGTGATTGAGCAGTACTTC
size: NA
V: TRBV4-1
J: TRBJ2-7
D: NA

CDR3: CASSENPGEKLFF
DNA: TGTGCCAGCAGTGAAAACCCTGGGGAAAAACTGTTTTTT
size: NA
V: TRBV25-1
J: TRBJ1-4
D: NA

CDR3: CASSFKGTVFDEQYF
DNA: TGTGCCAGCAGTTTCAAGGGGACAGTCTTCGACGAGCAGTACTTC
size: NA
V: TRBV28
J: TRBJ2-7
D: TRBD1

CDR3: CASSESGQGFSNQPQHF
DNA: TGTGCCAGCAGTGAATCGGGACAGGGCTTTAGCAATCAGCCCCAGCATTTT
size: NA
V: TRBV25-1
J: TRBJ1-5
D: TRBD1

CDR3: CASSVEGRREKLFF
DNA: TGTGCCAGCAGTGTGGAGGGCCGAAGGGAAAAACTGTTTTTT
size: few
V: TRBV12-3/TRBV12-4
J: TRBJ1-4
D: NA

CDR3: CASSSPGYGGSSNQPQHF
DNA: TGTGCCAGCAGCTCTCCGGGGTACGGGGGTTCGAGCAATCAGCCCCAGCATTTT
size: few
V: TRBV7-9
J: TRBJ1-5
D: NA